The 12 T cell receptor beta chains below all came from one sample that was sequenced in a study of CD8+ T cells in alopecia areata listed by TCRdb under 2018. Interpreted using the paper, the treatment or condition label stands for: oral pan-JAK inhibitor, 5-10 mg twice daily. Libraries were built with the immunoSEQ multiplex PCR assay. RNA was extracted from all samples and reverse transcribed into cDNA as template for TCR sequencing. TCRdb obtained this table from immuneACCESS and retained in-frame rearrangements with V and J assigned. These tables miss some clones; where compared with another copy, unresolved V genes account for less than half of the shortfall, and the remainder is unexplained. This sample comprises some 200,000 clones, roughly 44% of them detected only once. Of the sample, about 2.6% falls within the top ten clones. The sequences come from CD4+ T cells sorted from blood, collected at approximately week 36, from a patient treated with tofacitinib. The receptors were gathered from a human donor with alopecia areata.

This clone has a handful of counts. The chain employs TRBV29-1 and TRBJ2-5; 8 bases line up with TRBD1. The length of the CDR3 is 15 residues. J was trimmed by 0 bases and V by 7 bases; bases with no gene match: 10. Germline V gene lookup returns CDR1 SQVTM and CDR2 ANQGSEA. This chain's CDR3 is CSAGPDRGNQETQYF. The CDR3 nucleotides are TGCAGCGCTGGGCCCGACAGGGGCAACCAAGAGACCCAGTACTTC.

CDR3 nucleotide sequence: TGTGCCAGCAGCTTCTCCAGGAACTACGAGCAGTACTTC. This codes for CASSFSRNYEQYF. This chain links TRBV7-2 with TRBJ2-7; D is uncertain. CDR3 length: 13 residues. Looked up from germline, CDR1 is SGHTA and CDR2 is FQGNSA. The ends were cut back, 3 bases at V and 3 bases at J, with 9 bases in the middle.

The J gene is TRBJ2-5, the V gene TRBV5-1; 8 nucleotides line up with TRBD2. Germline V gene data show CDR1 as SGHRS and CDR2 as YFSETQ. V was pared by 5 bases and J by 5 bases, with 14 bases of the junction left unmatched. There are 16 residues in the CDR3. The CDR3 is CASRSSRGTRGETQYF. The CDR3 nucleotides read TGCGCCAGCAGATCAAGCCGCGGGACTAGGGGTGAGACCCAGTACTTC. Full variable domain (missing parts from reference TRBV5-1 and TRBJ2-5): KAGVTQTPRYLIKTRGQQVTLSCSPISGHRSVSWYQQTPGQGLQFLFEYFSETQRNKGNFPGRFSGRQFSNSRSEMNVSTLELGDSALYLCASRSSRGTRGETQYFGPGTRLLVL.

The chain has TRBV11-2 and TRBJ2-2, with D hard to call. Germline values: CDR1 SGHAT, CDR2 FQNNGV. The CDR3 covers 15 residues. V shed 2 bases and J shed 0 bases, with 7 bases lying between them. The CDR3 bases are TGTGCCAGCAGCTTACCGGGTGCGAACACCGGGGAGCTGTTTTTT. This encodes CASSLPGANTGELFF.

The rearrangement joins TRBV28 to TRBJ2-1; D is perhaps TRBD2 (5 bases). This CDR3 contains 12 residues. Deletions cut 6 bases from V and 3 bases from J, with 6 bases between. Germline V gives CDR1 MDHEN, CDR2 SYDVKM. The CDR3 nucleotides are TGTGCCAGCAGAACTAGCTACAATGAGCAGTTCTTC. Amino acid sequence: CASRTSYNEQFF.

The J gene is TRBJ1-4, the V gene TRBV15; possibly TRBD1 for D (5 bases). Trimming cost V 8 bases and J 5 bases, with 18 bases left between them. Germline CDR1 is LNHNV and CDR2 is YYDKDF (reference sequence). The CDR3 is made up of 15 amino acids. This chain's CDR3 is CATFQIGTENEKLFF. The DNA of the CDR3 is TGTGCCACCTTTCAAATCGGGACCGAGAATGAAAAACTGTTTTTT. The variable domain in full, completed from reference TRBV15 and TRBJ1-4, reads DAMVIQNPRYQVTQFGKPVTLSCSQTLNHNVMYWYQQKSSQAPKLLFHYYDKDFNNEADTPDNFQSRRPNTSFCFLDIRSPGLGDTAMYLCATFQIGTENEKLFFGSGTQLSVL.

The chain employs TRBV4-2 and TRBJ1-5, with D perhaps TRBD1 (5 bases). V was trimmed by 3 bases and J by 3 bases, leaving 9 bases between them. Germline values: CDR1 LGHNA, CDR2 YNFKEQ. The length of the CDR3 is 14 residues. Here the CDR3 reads CASSQHRYNQPQHF. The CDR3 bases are TGTGCCAGCAGCCAGCACAGGTACAATCAGCCCCAGCATTTT.

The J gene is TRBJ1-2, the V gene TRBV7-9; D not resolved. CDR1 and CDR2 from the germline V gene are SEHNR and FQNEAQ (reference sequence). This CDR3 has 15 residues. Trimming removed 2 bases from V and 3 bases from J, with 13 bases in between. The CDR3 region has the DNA TGTGCCAGCAGCTTAAACGAGGGAAAGTACTATGGCTACACCTTC. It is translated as CASSLNEGKYYGYTF.

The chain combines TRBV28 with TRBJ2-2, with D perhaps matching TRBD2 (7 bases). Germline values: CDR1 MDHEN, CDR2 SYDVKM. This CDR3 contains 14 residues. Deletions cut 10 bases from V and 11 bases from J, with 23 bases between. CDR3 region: CATPALGGQGELFF. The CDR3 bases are TGTGCCACCCCCGCCCTGGGGGGGCAAGGAGAGCTGTTTTTT.

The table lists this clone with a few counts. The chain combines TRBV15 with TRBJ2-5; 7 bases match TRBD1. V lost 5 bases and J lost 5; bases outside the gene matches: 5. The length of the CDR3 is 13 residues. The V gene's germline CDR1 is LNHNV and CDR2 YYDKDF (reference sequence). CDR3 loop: CATSARGPETQYF. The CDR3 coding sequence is TGTGCCACCAGCGCTAGGGGGCCCGAGACCCAGTACTTC.

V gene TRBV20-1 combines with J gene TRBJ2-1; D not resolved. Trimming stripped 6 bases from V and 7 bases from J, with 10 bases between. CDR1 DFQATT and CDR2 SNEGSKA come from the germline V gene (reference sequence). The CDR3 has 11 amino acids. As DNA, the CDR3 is TGCAGTGCCCCCCATCGGAATGAGCAGTTCTTC. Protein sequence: CSAPHRNEQFF.

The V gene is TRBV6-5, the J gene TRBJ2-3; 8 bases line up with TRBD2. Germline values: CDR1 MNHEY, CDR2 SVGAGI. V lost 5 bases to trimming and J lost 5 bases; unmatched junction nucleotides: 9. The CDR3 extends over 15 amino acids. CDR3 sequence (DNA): TGTGCCAGCAGTCCGAGCGGGAGTCGGGGAGATACGCAGTATTTT. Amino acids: CASSPSGSRGDTQYF.